Only one count was recorded for the clone carrying this T cell receptor (beta chain). The data were obtained in a study of T cell changes during pregnancy in multiple sclerosis. Profiling relied on immunoSEQ multiplex PCR, and the TCRdb table lists in-frame clones only, not all of them. The data show around 40,000 clones, with 92% seen just once and around 0.8% held by the top ten. The CDR3 totals 15 residues. Germline V gene data show CDR1 as MDHEN and CDR2 as SYDVKM. The junction had 6 bases not matched to a gene; V was cut back by 3 bases and J by 5 bases. The chain recombines TRBV28 with TRBJ2-3; 9 nucleotides line up with TRBD2. The sample here was CD4+ T cells from peripheral blood mononuclear cells, taken in the third trimester of pregnancy. This receptor was obtained from a female donor with multiple sclerosis, enrolled in a pregnancy study. This chain's CDR3 is CASSFSGREGDTQYF. The CDR3 DNA reads as TGTGCCAGCAGTTTTTCGGGGCGGGAGGGAGATACGCAGTATTTT. Full variable domain (remainder filled in from reference TRBV28 and TRBJ2-3): DVKVTQSSRYLVKRTGEKVFLECVQDMDHENMFWYRQDPGLGLRLIYFSYDVKMKEKGDIPEGYSVSREKKERFSLILESASTNQTSMYLCASSFSGREGDTQYFGPGTRLTVL.